The sequence of this TCR beta chain was determined in a study of cytomegalovirus exposure and HLA in healthy donors. Both 60 Vbeta primers and 13 Jbeta primers went into the PCR. Only in-frame clones appear in the TCRdb table, and some are missing; sequencing was by immunoSEQ multiplex PCR. The data contain under 200,000 clones, roughly 80% of them singletons. General study points: Listed as cytomegalovirus-associated were approximately 160 TCR beta chains.

The germline V gene has CDR1 WNHNN and CDR2 SYGVQD (reference sequence). This CDR3 spans 18 amino acids. Donors likely had unrecorded immune exposures despite being nominally healthy when sampled. As concerns this clone: Its antigen remains unidentified. The junction shows a germline mismatch at one end, possibly a read error.

The sequenced sample consisted of PBMCs. The chain combines TRBV10-1 with TRBJ2-6, with TRBD1 matching 8 bases. This sequence was found in a male donor in good health and CMV-seropositive. The CDR3 DNA is TGCGCCAGCAGTGAGTCGGTGGCAGGGGGCACTGGGGCCAACGGCCTGACTTTC. It is translated as CASSESVAGGTGANGLTF.